This T cell receptor (beta chain) was captured in a study of glioma-infiltrating T cells after dendritic cell vaccination (dated by TCRdb to about 2016). For the wider study: The cohort comprised approximately 15 glioblastoma patients from Phase I and II dendritic cell vaccination trials, 9 newly diagnosed and 6 with recurrent disease. Between 2003 and 2012, patients were given autologous tumor lysate-pulsed dendritic cell vaccination. The vaccine was prepared from monocyte-derived dendritic cells that were cultured for approximately seven days with IL-4 and GM-CSF and then pulsed overnight with autologous tumor lysate. Patients received three intradermal dendritic cell vaccine injections at biweekly intervals in the arm below the axilla. In glioblastoma patients vaccinated with dendritic cells, deep sequencing of TCR beta CDR3 regions served to measure the amount of tumor-infiltrating lymphocytes and to compare repertoires between tumor and blood. TCR sequencing metrics, including TIL content and tumor-blood repertoire overlap, were correlated with survival after dendritic cell vaccination.

The intended sense of this specimen's time point label: after dendritic cell vaccination, including at tumor progression/relapse. Patients were selected for having adequate residual fresh-frozen tumor tissue and more than two years of available survival data. Molecular status otherwise varied across the glioblastoma patients, but none of them carried an isocitrate dehydrogenase mutation. PBMC were collected before vaccination, two weeks after the third vaccination, and at tumor progression if tumor progression occurred. The Qiagen DNeasy Blood extraction Kit was used for extraction of genomic DNA. The germline V gene provides CDR1 SGHTS and CDR2 YDEGEE. The CDR3 holds 13 amino acids from the cysteine to the phenylalanine. The kept DNA is CDR3 alone, 39 bases in frame from the first base. The germline ends are 11 bases apart after V is trimmed by 1 base and J by 7 bases. On this clone: What this receptor recognizes is not known. Base quality data are lacking; no much larger clone is found one base away.

The paper as a whole reports these results and caveats: The cohort was small and heterogeneous, and full blood and tumor sets were available for few patients, with initial-recurrent tumor pairs available for even fewer patients. No direct relationship between TCR clonality and survival was found, suggesting a diverse polyclonal response may matter. After dendritic cell vaccination, a higher estimated pretreatment TIL content predicted longer time to progression and longer overall survival. The TCR overlap response model with three groups was called speculative and said to need prospective validation.

The immunoSEQ assay amplified TCRB CDR3 regions from approximately 2 micrograms of genomic DNA, or from all available DNA when less than that amount was available. The multiplex PCR employed 60 forward primers targeting TCR V beta segments and 13 reverse primers targeting J beta segments. To estimate the number of reads per starting template, synthetic control templates were added to each sample at limiting dilution. Sequencing produced 87 bp reads on the Illumina HiSeq System. The original methods were these. PCR and sequencing errors were removed by a nearest neighbor algorithm that merged closely related sequences. TCR overlap was measured as the percentage of unique tumor TCR beta sequences also present in the same patient's peripheral blood. Sourced from immuneACCESS, this table was stored by TCRdb with only in-frame sequences that have V and J called. A share of the clones is absent; for the studies checked, an unresolved V gene accounts for under half, and the remainder has no known explanation. Clonal size and the V and J genes are those of that table, whereas D and trimming came from the DNA. This sample holds approximately 92,000 clones; around 80% were observed only once. The ten largest clones take up around 5.4% of the sample.

This TCR came from a human donor with glioblastoma. The starting material was blood, obtained after dendritic cell vaccination. The V and J segments used are TRBV5-8 and TRBJ1-2, and TRBD1 may be the D gene, going by 5 matching bases. The DNA reads TGTGCCAGCAGCTTGATCAGGGCGTCTGGCTACACCTTC. It translates as CASSLIRASGYTF.